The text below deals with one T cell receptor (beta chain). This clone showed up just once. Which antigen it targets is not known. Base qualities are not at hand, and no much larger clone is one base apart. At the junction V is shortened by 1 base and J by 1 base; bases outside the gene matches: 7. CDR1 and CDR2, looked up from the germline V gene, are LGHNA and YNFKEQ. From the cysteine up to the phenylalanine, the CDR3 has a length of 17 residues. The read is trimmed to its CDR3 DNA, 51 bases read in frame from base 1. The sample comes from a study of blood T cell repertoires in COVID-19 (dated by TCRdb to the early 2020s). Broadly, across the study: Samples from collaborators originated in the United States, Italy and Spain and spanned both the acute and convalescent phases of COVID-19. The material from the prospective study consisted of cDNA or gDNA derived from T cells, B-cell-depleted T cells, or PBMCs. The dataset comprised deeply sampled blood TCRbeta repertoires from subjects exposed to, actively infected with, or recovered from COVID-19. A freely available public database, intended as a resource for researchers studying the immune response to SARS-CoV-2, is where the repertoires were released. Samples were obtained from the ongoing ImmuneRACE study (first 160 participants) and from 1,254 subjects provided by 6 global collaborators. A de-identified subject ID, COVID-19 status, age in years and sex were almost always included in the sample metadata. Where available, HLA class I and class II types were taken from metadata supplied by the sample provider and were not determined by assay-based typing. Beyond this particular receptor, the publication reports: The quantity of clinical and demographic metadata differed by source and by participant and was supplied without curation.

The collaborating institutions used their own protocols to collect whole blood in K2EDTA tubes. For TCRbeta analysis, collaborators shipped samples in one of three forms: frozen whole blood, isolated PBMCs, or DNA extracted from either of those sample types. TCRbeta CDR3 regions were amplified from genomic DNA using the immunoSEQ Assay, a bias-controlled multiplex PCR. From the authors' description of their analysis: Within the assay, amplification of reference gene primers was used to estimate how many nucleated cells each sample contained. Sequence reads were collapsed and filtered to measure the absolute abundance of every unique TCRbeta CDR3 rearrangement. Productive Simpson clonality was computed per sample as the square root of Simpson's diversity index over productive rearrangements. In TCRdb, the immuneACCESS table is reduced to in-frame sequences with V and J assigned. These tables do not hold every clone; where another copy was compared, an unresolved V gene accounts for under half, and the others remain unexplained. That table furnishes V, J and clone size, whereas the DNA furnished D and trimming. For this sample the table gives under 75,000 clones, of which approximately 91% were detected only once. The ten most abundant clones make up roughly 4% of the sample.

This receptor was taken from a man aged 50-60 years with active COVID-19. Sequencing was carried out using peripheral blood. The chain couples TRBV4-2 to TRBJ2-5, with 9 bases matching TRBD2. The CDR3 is CASSQGSAGGTQETQYF. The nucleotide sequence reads TGTGCCAGCAGCCAAGGGTCTGCGGGGGGGACCCAAGAGACCCAGTACTTC.